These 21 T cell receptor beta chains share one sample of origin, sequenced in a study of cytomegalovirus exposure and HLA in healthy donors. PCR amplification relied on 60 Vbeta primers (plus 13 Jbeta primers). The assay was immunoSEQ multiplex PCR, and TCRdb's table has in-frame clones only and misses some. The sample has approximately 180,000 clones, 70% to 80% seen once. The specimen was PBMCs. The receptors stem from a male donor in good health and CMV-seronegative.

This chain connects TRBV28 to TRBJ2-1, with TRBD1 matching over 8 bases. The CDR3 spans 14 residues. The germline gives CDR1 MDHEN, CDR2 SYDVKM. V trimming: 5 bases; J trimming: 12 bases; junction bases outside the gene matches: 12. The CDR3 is CASSAVTGAHGQFF. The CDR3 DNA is TGTGCCAGCAGTGCTGTGACAGGGGCCCATGGGCAGTTCTTC.

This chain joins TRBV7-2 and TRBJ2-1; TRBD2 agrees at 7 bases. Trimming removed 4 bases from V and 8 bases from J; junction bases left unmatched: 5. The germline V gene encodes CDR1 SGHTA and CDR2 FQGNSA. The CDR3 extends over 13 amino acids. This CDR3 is CASSSRLADEQFF. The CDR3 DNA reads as TGTGCCAGCAGCTCCCGACTAGCCGATGAGCAGTTCTTC.

The CDR3 spells CASSQDSPLGADVRKLFF. In DNA form, the CDR3 reads TGCGCCAGCAGCCAAGATTCCCCTCTTGGGGCAGACGTCCGAAAACTGTTTTTT. The chain is built from TRBV4-3 and TRBJ1-4, with D possibly matching TRBD1 (5 bases). The V gene lost 0 bases and the J gene lost 10 bases, with 24 bases spanning the gap. The CDR3 loop spans 18 amino acids. Germline V lookup: CDR1 LGHNA, CDR2 YSLEER.

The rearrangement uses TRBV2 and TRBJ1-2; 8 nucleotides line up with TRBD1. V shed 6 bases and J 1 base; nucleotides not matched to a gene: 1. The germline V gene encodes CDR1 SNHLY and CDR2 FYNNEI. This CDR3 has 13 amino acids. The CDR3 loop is CASSGQGNYGYTF. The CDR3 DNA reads TGTGCCAGCAGCGGACAGGGTAACTATGGCTACACCTTC.

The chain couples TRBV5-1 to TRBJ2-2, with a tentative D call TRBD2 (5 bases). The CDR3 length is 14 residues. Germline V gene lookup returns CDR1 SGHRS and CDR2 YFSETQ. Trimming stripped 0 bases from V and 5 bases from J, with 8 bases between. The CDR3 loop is CASSLASGTGELFF. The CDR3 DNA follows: TGCGCCAGCAGCTTGGCCTCGGGGACCGGGGAGCTGTTTTTT.

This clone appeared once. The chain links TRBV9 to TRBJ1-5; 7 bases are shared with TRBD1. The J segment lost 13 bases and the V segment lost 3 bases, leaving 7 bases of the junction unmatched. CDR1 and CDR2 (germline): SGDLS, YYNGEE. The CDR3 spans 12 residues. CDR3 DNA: TGTGCCAGCAGCGACCAATGGACAGGACAGCATTTT. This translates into CASSDQWTGQHF. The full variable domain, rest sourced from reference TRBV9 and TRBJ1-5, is DSGVTQTPKHLITATGQRVTLRCSPRSGDLSVYWYQQSLDQGLQFLIQYYNGEERAKGNILERFSAQQFPDLHSELNLSSLELGDSALYFCASSDQWTGQHFGDGTRLSIL.

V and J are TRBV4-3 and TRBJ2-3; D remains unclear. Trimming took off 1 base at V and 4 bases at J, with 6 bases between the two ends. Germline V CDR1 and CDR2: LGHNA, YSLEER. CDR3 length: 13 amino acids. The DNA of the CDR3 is TGCGCCAGCAGCCAAGCTGCGGCAGATACGCAGTATTTT. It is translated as CASSQAAADTQYF.

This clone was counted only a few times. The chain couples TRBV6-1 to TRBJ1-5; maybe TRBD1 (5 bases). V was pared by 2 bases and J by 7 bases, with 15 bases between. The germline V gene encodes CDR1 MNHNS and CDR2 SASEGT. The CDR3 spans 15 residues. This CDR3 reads CASSEMAGMRQPQHF. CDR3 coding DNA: TGTGCCAGCAGTGAAATGGCAGGGATGAGGCAGCCCCAGCATTTT.

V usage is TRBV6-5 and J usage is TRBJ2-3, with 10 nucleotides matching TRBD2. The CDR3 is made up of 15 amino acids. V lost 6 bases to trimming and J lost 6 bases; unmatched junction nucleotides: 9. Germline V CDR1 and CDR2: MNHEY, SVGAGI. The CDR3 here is CASRALAGGDDTQYF. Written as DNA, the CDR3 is TGTGCCAGCAGGGCATTAGCGGGAGGTGACGATACGCAGTATTTT.

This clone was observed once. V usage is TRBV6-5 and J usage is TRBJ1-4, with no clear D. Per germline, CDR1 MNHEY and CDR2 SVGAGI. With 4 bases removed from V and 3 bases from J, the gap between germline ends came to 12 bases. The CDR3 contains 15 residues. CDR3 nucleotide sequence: TGTGCCAGCAGTTCGAGAGGGTTTCCTAATGAAAAACTGTTTTTT. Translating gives CASSSRGFPNEKLFF.

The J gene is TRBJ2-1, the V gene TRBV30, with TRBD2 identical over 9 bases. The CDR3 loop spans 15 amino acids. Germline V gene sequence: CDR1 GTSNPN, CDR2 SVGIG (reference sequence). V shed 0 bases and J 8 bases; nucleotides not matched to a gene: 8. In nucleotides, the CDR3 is TGTGCCTGGAGTGTAGGAGCGGGCGGGGGGGATGAGCAGTTCTTC. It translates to CAWSVGAGGGDEQFF.

The CDR3 region is CASSYGTGEAAFF. In DNA, the CDR3 is TGTGCCAGCAGTTACGGGACAGGGGAAGCAGCTTTCTTT. The rearrangement uses TRBV6-5 and TRBJ1-1, with 10 bases lining up with TRBD1. Looked up from germline, CDR1 is MNHEY and CDR2 is SVGAGI. The CDR3 is made up of 13 amino acids. V shed 2 bases and J 10 bases; nucleotides not matched to a gene: 4.

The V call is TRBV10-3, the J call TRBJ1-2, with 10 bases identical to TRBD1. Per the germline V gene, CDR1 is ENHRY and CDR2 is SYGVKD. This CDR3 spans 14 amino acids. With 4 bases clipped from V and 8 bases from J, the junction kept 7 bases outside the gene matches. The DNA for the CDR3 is TGTGCCATCAGTGGGACTGGGACAGGGGAAGGCTACACCTTC. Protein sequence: CAISGTGTGEGYTF.

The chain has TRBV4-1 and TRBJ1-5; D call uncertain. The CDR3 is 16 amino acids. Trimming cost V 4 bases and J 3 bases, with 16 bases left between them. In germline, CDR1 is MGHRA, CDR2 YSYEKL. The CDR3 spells CASSPGGRVNNQPQHF. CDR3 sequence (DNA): TGCGCCAGCAGCCCAGGTGGGCGGGTGAACAATCAGCCCCAGCATTTT.

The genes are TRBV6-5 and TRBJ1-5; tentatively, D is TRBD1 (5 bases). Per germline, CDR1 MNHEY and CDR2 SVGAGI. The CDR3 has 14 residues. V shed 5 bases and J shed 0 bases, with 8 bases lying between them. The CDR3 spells CASSRQNSNQPQHF. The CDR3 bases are TGTGCCAGCAGTAGACAGAATAGCAATCAGCCCCAGCATTTT.

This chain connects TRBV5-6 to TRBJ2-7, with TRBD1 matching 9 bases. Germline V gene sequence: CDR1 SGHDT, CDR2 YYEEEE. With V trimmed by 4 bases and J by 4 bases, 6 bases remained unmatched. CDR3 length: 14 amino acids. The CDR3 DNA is TGTGCCAGCAGCATACAGGGGGCAGGGTACGAGCAGTACTTC. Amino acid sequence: CASSIQGAGYEQYF.

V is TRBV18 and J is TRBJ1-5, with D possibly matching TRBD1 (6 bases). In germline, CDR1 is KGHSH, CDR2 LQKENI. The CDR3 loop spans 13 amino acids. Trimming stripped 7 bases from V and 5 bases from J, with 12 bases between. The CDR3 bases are TGTGCCAGCTTGGACAGTTTGGATCAGCCCCAGCATTTT. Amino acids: CASLDSLDQPQHF.

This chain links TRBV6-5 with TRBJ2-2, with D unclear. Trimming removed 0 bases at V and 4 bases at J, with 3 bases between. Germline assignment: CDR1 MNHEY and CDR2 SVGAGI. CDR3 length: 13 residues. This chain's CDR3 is CASSYSGTGELFF. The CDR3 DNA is TGTGCCAGCAGTTACTCCGGCACCGGGGAGCTGTTTTTT.

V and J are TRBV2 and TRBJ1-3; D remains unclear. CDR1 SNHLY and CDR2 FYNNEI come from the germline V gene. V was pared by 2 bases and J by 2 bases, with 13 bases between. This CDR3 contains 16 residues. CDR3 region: CASSEYRGEAGNTIYF. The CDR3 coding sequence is TGTGCCAGCAGTGAATATCGGGGAGAGGCTGGAAACACCATATATTTT.

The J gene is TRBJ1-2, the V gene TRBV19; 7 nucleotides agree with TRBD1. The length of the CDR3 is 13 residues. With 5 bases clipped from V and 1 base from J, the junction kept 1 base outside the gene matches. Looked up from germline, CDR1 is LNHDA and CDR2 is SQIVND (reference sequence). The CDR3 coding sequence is TGTGCCAGTAGTGGACAGGATAACTATGGCTACACCTTC. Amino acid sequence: CASSGQDNYGYTF.

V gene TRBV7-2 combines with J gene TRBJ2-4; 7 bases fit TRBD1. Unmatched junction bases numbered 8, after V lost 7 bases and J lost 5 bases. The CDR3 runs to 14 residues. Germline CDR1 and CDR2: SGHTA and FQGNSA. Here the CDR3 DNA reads TGTGCCAGCACCGGACGGGACAGCCAAAACATTCAGTACTTC. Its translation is CASTGRDSQNIQYF.